The T cell receptor (beta chain) under discussion was sequenced for a study of molecular identifiers for immune sequencing clone quantification. The germline gives CDR1 SGHRS, CDR2 YFSETQ. This CDR3 is 14 amino acids long. The germline V and J ends were trimmed by 4 bases and 6 bases, with 14 bases remaining between them. From the PCR reads, TCRdb called clonotypes with MiXCR, one entry per CDR3 protein. The top ten hold around 3.8% of the sample, which has some 100,000 distinct CDR3 sequences, around 33% seen once. The sample holds a few counts of this clonotype. The V gene is TRBV5-1, the J gene TRBJ2-1, with D possibly TRBD2 on 7 matching bases. The sequence was obtained from a human donor in good health. Some libraries in this study had Jurkat cell RNA spiked in. Sequenced: naive CD8+ T cells from blood, with Jurkat cell RNA spiked in. Specified subset: FACS-sorted CD8+CD4-CCR7+CD45RA+ naive T cells. As DNA, the CDR3 is TGCGCCAGCAGCAGCGGGGCAGGGGTCAATGAGCAGTTCTTC. It codes for CASSSGAGVNEQFF.